The rows below give T cell receptor beta chains drawn from one sample of a study of neurological immune-mediated disorders. Each CDR3 protein gets one entry after TCRdb re-called the 5' RACE reads with MiXCR. This table has 25,000 to 35,000 distinct CDR3 sequences, roughly an eighth appearing once. The specimen sequenced was PBMCs. Source of these receptors: a woman aged 60-75 years in good health. Both conserved end residues are part of each CDR3. D genes are given only for firm matches. Not all rows give a size; the values are once, few, many and, for expanded clones, a class.

.,TRBV30,many,TRBJ1-2,TGTGCCTGGAGGCACCCAGAAAGGAATCCTAACTATGGCTACACCTTC,CAWRHPERNPNYGYTF
TRBD2,TRBV4-3,many,TRBJ2-2,TGCGCCAGCAGCCAAGGGGGGGGACCCGGGGAGCTGTTTTTT,CASSQGGGPGELFF
.,TRBV29-1,many,TRBJ1-1,TGCAGCGTTAGGGTTGAGGAGAACGTTGAAGCTTTCTTT,CSVRVEENVEAFF
TRBD1,TRBV19,many,TRBJ1-1,TGTGCCAGTAGTTTGGCCGGGACAGGTGGCGAAGCTTTCTTT,CASSLAGTGGEAFF
.,TRBV11-2,.,TRBJ1-1,TGTGCCAGCAGCTTGGGAAGGAAGGGGGTCGCCGAAGCTTTCTTT,CASSLGRKGVAEAFF
.,TRBV10-3,.,TRBJ2-2,TGTGCCATCAGTGGAGGCTTGTGGGGTAACACCGGGGAGCTGTTTTTT,CAISGGLWGNTGELFF
.,TRBV5-1,many,TRBJ1-4,TGCGCCAGCAGCTCTATGACAGGCGGGTATGAAAAACTGTTTTTT,CASSSMTGGYEKLFF
.,TRBV5-5,many,TRBJ2-5,TGTGCCAGCAGCTTAAGGGCCCCTCCCCAGTACTTC,CASSLRAPPQYF
.,TRBV18,many,TRBJ1-6,TGTGCCAGCTCACCAGGGACGCAGGGGCTGGGTTCACCCCTCCACTTT,CASSPGTQGLGSPLHF
TRBD2,TRBV7-9,many,TRBJ2-7,TGTGCCAGCAGGCCCCCGGGAGGTGAGGGGATCCACGAGCAGTACTTC,CASRPPGGEGIHEQYF
TRBD1,TRBV7-2,many,TRBJ1-5,TGTGCCAGCAGCTTATCGGACAGGGAGCATCAGCCCCAGCATTTT,CASSLSDREHQPQHF
.,TRBV5-1,many,TRBJ1-1,TGCGCCAGCAGCTTGTCTGGGTCATACACTGAAGCTTTCTTT,CASSLSGSYTEAFF
TRBD1,TRBV20-1,.,TRBJ1-1,TGCAGTGCTAGAAGGCCCGAGACAGGGACCACCCTTAACACTGAAGCTTTCTTT,CSARRPETGTTLNTEAFF
.,TRBV5-1,.,TRBJ2-3,TGCGCCAGCAGCTTGATGGGGGGAGATACGCAGTATTTT,CASSLMGGDTQYF
.,TRBV3-1,many,TRBJ2-1,TGTGCCAGCAGCCAACGACACTCCTCCTACAATGAGCAGTTCTTC,CASSQRHSSYNEQFF
.,TRBV27,few,TRBJ2-1,TGTGCCAGCAGTTTCGAAAGGAATGAGCAGTTCTTC,CASSFERNEQFF